This T cell receptor beta chain stems from a study of T cells in Graves' hyperthyroidism and ophthalmopathy. Study context: Any treatment followed the collection of peripheral blood at initial diagnosis.

Trimming took 7 bases from V and 5 from J, leaving 9 bases between them. The CDR3 runs 12 residues. Amplification of TCR beta CDR3 regions was performed using RNA transcripts as template. A first-round RT-PCR of the TCR CDR3 used the HTBI primer set. TCRdb re-derived calls from the multiplex PCR reads in MiXCR, one entry per CDR3 protein. The data hold 250,000 to 300,000 distinct CDR3 sequences, with approximately 13% observed a single time. Absence of ophthalmopathy progression within 18 months defined stable Graves' hyperthyroidism. The hyperthyroidism was newly diagnosed and had lasted under 2 months; the patients were aged 18 to 65. Every diagnosis used clinical symptoms, serum thyroxine and TRAb, thyroid ultrasound and orbital computed tomography. This clonotype was counted ten times or more.

Sequencing was performed on blood. The clonotype originates from a woman in her forties with Graves' hyperthyroidism. The chain links TRBV12-3 or TRBV12-4 to TRBJ2-1; D remains ambiguous. CDR3 in amino acids: CASTLGNNEQFF. For the CDR3, the DNA is TGTGCCAGCACCCTCGGAAACAATGAGCAGTTCTTC.